Below, one T cell receptor beta chain is given with its context. This record belongs to a study of low-dose radiotherapy and immunotherapy resistance in tumors. Study-level information: Doses delivered to Cohort 2 were 1 Gy per fraction every two weeks, amounting to 13 Gy over 26 weeks.

The sample's time point: after trial treatment. Treatment meaning: LDRT plus nivolumab, ipilimumab, low-dose cyclophosphamide and aspirin (RACIN trial). Alpha and beta chains were covered, as first-strand cDNA relied on TRAV- and TRBV-specific primers. TCR amplification involved 20 PCR cycles with a constant-region primer and V-primer adapter. Isolated mRNA underwent amplification by in vitro transcription. MiXCR, applied by TCRdb to the reads, yields one record per CDR3 protein. The sample yields tens of thousands of distinct CDR3 sequences, less than 20% seen once. From germline, CDR1 is MNHEY and CDR2 SVGEGT. This CDR3 has 11 residues. V lost 6 bases to trimming and J lost 4 bases, with 6 bases between them.

Sample: PBMCs, taken after low-dose radiotherapy plus immunotherapy. The TCR sequence derives from a male donor with prostate cancer. The V call is TRBV6-2 or TRBV6-3, the J call TRBJ1-1; D is ambiguous. In DNA form, the CDR3 reads TGTGCCAGCAGGGCAAGCACTGAAGCTTTCTTT. It specifies CASRASTEAFF.